This section outlines one TCR beta chain sequence together with its context. What it binds is unknown. The CDR3 is 16 amino acids. Trimming pared 5 bases from V and 0 bases from J, leaving 15 bases between. CDR1 is SGHVS and CDR2 is FQNEAQ in the germline V gene. These data come from a study of untreated major depressive disorder. This table comes from immunoSEQ multiplex PCR, and its TCRdb copy is limited to in-frame clones, with some not included. Among around 13,000 clones listed, over 90% were seen once. Whole-study findings and limits: Sequencing comparisons covered only three preselected Vbeta families. TRBV05-01 (Vbeta 5.1) usage was higher in CD4+ T cells of depressed patients than controls.

Each depressed patient was pairwise matched to a non-depressed control for sex, age, current smoking status and body mass index. Enrichment usually gave 85% to 95% pure CD4+ T cells. This sequence originates from a man aged 25 to 45 with major depressive disorder. The material sequenced was CD4+ T cells from PBMCs. The chain is built from TRBV7-8 and TRBJ2-3, with D possibly being TRBD1 (6 bases). CDR3 region: CASSPRTVPSTDTQYF. In nucleotides, the CDR3 is TGTGCCAGCAGCCCGAGGACAGTCCCGAGCACAGATACGCAGTATTTT. The full variable domain, completed using reference TRBV7-8 and TRBJ2-3, is GAGVSQSPRYKVAKRGQDVALRCDPISGHVSLFWYQQALGQGPEFLTYFQNEAQLDKSGLPSDRFFAERPEGSVSTLKIQRTQQEDSAVYLCASSPRTVPSTDTQYFGPGTRLTVL.